The 27 T cell receptor beta chains presented below share a single source sample, sequenced in a study of identical twins' blood T cells. TCRdb recomputed calls from the 5' RACE reads with MiXCR, one row per CDR3 protein. The table includes around 380,000 distinct CDR3 sequences, about 28% detected once. Sequencing was performed on PBMCs. These receptors were collected from a woman between 18 and 50 years old in good health.

This clonotype has a handful of counts. V usage is TRBV5-1 and J usage is TRBJ2-7; D possibly matches TRBD1 or TRBD2 (5 bases each). Germline values: CDR1 SGHRS, CDR2 YFSETQ. Trimming cost V 0 bases and J 4 bases, with 11 bases left between them. This CDR3 region has 14 residues. The CDR3 bases are TGCGCCAGCAGCTTGGGTTCGAGGGGATACGAGCAGTACTTC. As protein: CASSLGSRGYEQYF. Using reference TRBV5-1 and TRBJ2-7 for the parts outside the CDR3, the full variable domain is KAGVTQTPRYLIKTRGQQVTLSCSPISGHRSVSWYQQTPGQGLQFLFEYFSETQRNKGNFPGRFSGRQFSNSRSEMNVSTLELGDSALYLCASSLGSRGYEQYFGPGTRLTVT.

Notes on this clonotype: A read error may account for a junction end that differs from germline. The genes are TRBV5-1 and TRBJ2-3; no clear D. The germline gives CDR1 SGHRS, CDR2 YFSETQ. The CDR3 length is 15 residues. The CDR3 sequence is CTSSSRHPSTDTQYF. The CDR3 region has the DNA TGCACCAGCAGCTCGCGACACCCGTCCACAGATACGCAGTATTTT.

The chain has TRBV5-1 and TRBJ1-1; weak D call: TRBD1 (5 bases). Germline CDR1 reads SGHRS; CDR2 reads YFSETQ. The V and J ends lost 4 bases and 2 bases respectively, with 12 bases between them. The CDR3 totals 14 residues. CDR3 sequence reads: CASSNRDANTEAFF. CDR3 nucleotides: TGCGCCAGCAGCAACCGGGACGCCAACACTGAAGCTTTCTTT.

The rearrangement joins TRBV5-6 to TRBJ1-2; D gene unclear. Trimming removed 4 bases at V and 3 bases at J, with 7 bases between. CDR1 is SGHDT and CDR2 is YYEEEE in the germline V gene. This CDR3 is built from 12 residues. CDR3: CASSGSDYGYTF. Written as DNA, the CDR3 is TGTGCCAGCAGCGGGAGTGACTATGGCTACACCTTC.

This chain uses TRBV27 with TRBJ2-3; a possible D gene is TRBD2 (7 bases). V shed 1 base and J shed 3 bases, with 11 bases lying between them. Germline V lookup: CDR1 MNHEY, CDR2 SMNVEV (reference sequence). CDR3 size: 15 residues. The CDR3 loop is CASSLYGGATDTQYF. CDR3 sequence (DNA): TGTGCCAGCAGTTTATATGGGGGGGCGACAGATACGCAGTATTTT.

Only a few counts were recorded for this clonotype. This chain links TRBV7-9 with TRBJ1-4, with D perhaps matching TRBD1 (6 bases). The CDR3 loop spans 13 amino acids. CDR1 and CDR2 from the germline V gene are SEHNR and FQNEAQ (reference sequence). Deletions cut 5 bases from V and 8 bases from J, with 12 bases between. CDR3 sequence (DNA): TGTGCCAGCAGCAGGGGGGTTGGCGAAAAACTGTTTTTT. Translated: CASSRGVGEKLFF.

CDR3 coding DNA: TGTGCCAGCAGTTTAAGGAGACAGGCCTTCGCCGAGCAGTACTTC. Translation gives CASSLRRQAFAEQYF. This chain joins TRBV27 and TRBJ2-7; possible D gene TRBD1, 6 bases. Looked up from germline, CDR1 is MNHEY and CDR2 is SMNVEV (reference sequence). The CDR3 is 15 amino acids. V was shortened by 2 bases and J by 6 bases, with 17 bases between the two germline ends.

This clonotype was observed a few times. This chain connects TRBV20-1 to TRBJ1-1; D not resolved. This CDR3 has 11 amino acids. Per germline, CDR1 DFQATT and CDR2 SNEGSKA (reference sequence). V lost 4 bases and J 1 base, leaving 4 bases between the germline ends. The CDR3 DNA is TGCAGTGCTACAACGAACACTGAAGCTTTCTTT. This encodes CSATTNTEAFF.

This clonotype was seen a few times. J is TRBJ1-3 and V is TRBV29-1; the match to TRBD1 covers 7 bases. The length of the CDR3 is 13 residues. Germline assignment: CDR1 SQVTM and CDR2 ANQGSEA. The junction had 6 bases not matched to a gene; V was cut back by 6 bases and J by 4 bases. CDR3 in DNA: TGCAGCGTGGATACAGGGGACGGAAACACCATATATTTT. Its protein product is CSVDTGDGNTIYF.

The chain links TRBV5-6 to TRBJ1-3; 7 nucleotides agree with TRBD1. Germline V lookup: CDR1 SGHDT, CDR2 YYEEEE. The CDR3 consists of 15 residues. The V and J ends lost 3 bases and 3 bases, in that order; junction bases with no gene match: 6. The CDR3 coding sequence is TGTGCCAGCAGCTCTCTACAGGGGTTTGGAAACACCATATATTTT. Amino acid sequence: CASSSLQGFGNTIYF.

The CDR3 sequence is CASSQGLLTGELFF. DNA of the CDR3: TGTGCCAGCAGCCAAGGGTTACTCACCGGGGAGCTGTTTTTT. The chain carries TRBV3-1 and TRBJ2-2; D gene unclear. This CDR3 has 14 residues. V lost 1 base and J lost 4, with 7 bases in between. The V gene's germline CDR1 is LGHDT and CDR2 YNNKEL (reference sequence).

This rearrangement joins TRBV20-1 to TRBJ2-1, with D possibly matching TRBD2 (6 bases). CDR3 size: 16 residues. Germline lookup yields CDR1 DFQATT and CDR2 SNEGSKA (reference sequence). V lost 3 bases and J lost 6, with 21 bases in between. The CDR3 spells CSASQYPGLLRNEQFF. CDR3 in DNA: TGCAGTGCTAGTCAATACCCGGGACTTCTGCGCAATGAGCAGTTCTTC.

The genes are TRBV5-1 and TRBJ1-1, with D uncertain. Germline loops: CDR1 SGHRS, CDR2 YFSETQ. The CDR3 is made up of 13 amino acids. V lost 5 bases and J lost 3, with 11 bases in between. The CDR3 spells CASRYDGYTEAFF. In DNA form, the CDR3 reads TGCGCCAGCAGATACGACGGATACACTGAAGCTTTCTTT.

This sequence joins TRBV19 and TRBJ1-5; D is perhaps TRBD1 (5 bases). V gave up 5 bases and J gave up 1 base, with 12 bases separating them. This CDR3 has 15 amino acids. Germline loops: CDR1 LNHDA, CDR2 SQIVND (reference sequence). In DNA, the CDR3 is TGTGCCAGTAGTTTTCGCCGGGACAGCAATCAGCCCCAGCATTTT. It specifies CASSFRRDSNQPQHF.

The V and J genes are TRBV24-1 and TRBJ1-2; D unclear. V lost 5 bases and J lost 6, with 12 bases in between. Per the germline V gene, CDR1 is KGHDR and CDR2 is SFDVKD. This CDR3 is built from 13 residues. CDR3 protein: CATSGGRGHGYTF. The CDR3 DNA follows: TGTGCCACCAGTGGTGGTCGAGGGCATGGCTACACCTTC.

The chain employs TRBV9 and TRBJ1-1; a weak D match, TRBD1 (6 bases). CDR3 size: 13 residues. Germline CDR1 SGDLS, CDR2 YYNGEE. Trimming removed 0 bases at V and 7 bases at J, with 10 bases between. The DNA for the CDR3 is TGTGCCAGCAGCGTAGGGCAGGGGTTTGAAGCTTTCTTT. This translates into CASSVGQGFEAFF.

There are many counts of this clonotype. The chain couples TRBV5-1 to TRBJ1-1, with 8 positions matching TRBD1. The germline CDR1 and CDR2 sequences are SGHRS and YFSETQ. The CDR3 is 13 amino acids. J gave up 4 bases and V 1 base, and 0 bases lay outside the gene matches. The CDR3 coding sequence is TGCGCCAGCAGCTTGACAGGGGGCACTGAAGCTTTCTTT. Protein: CASSLTGGTEAFF.

This clonotype occurred a few times. The chain employs TRBV7-8 and TRBJ1-4, with TRBD1 matching over 8 bases. The CDR3 covers 16 residues. Germline values: CDR1 SGHVS, CDR2 FQNEAQ. V shed 5 bases and J 8 bases; nucleotides not matched to a gene: 13. DNA of the CDR3: TGTGCCAGCAGCGCTCCTCAGGGGGCTCTATTGGAAAAACTGTTTTTT. Its translation is CASSAPQGALLEKLFF. The full variable domain, its missing parts supplied by reference TRBV7-8 and TRBJ1-4, is GAGVSQSPRYKVAKRGQDVALRCDPISGHVSLFWYQQALGQGPEFLTYFQNEAQLDKSGLPSDRFFAERPEGSVSTLKIQRTQQEDSAVYLCASSAPQGALLEKLFFGSGTQLSVL.

This clonotype came up a few times. The chain employs TRBV9 and TRBJ1-1; D remains unclear. CDR1 and CDR2 (germline): SGDLS, YYNGEE. CDR3 length: 16 amino acids. Trimming cost V 0 bases and J 3 bases, with 15 bases left between them. In nucleotides, the CDR3 is TGTGCCAGCAGCGTAGGCTCGAGGGTGGCGGACACTGAAGCTTTCTTT. Its translation is CASSVGSRVADTEAFF.

In its sample, this clonotype was seen a few times. The gene calls are TRBV5-6 and TRBJ1-1, with D maybe TRBD1 (5 bases). The germline V gene has CDR1 SGHDT and CDR2 YYEEEE. This CDR3 region has 15 residues. Trimming stripped 1 base from V and 4 bases from J, with 14 bases between. The CDR3 reads CASSLNEGRGTEAFF. The CDR3 DNA is TGTGCCAGCAGCTTGAATGAGGGACGAGGCACTGAAGCTTTCTTT.

This clonotype was detected only once. This may come from a read error, since a much larger clone is one base off. The J gene is TRBJ1-5, the V gene TRBV29-1; possible D gene TRBD1, 6 bases. V lost 4 bases, J lost 5 bases, and 12 bases lay in between. Germline V gene sequence: CDR1 SQVTM, CDR2 ANQGSEA. The CDR3 loop spans 13 amino acids. The CDR3 loop is CSVVTGRYQPQHF. CDR3 bases: TGCAGCGTTGTTACAGGGAGATATCAGCCCCAGCATTTT.

This clonotype was recorded at least ten times. CDR3 sequence: CASSFGTGELFF. In DNA form, the CDR3 reads TGCGCCAGCAGCTTTGGTACCGGGGAGCTGTTTTTT. The chain employs TRBV5-1 and TRBJ2-2, with no clear D. The germline V and J ends were trimmed by 2 bases and 5 bases, with 4 bases remaining between them. Germline lookup yields CDR1 SGHRS and CDR2 YFSETQ. CDR3 length: 12 residues.

There are many counts of this clonotype. The chain is built from TRBV20-1 and TRBJ1-1, with D possibly matching TRBD1 (5 bases). The V gene lost 1 base and the J gene lost 3 bases, with 12 bases spanning the gap. Germline lookup yields CDR1 DFQATT and CDR2 SNEGSKA (reference sequence). The CDR3 extends over 14 amino acids. The CDR3 reads CSARVGGPDTEAFF. In DNA form, the CDR3 reads TGCAGTGCTAGAGTTGGGGGTCCGGACACTGAAGCTTTCTTT.

This clonotype was recorded at least ten times. The V gene is TRBV11-2, the J gene TRBJ1-1; maybe TRBD1 (6 bases). Trimming removed 5 bases at V and 6 bases at J, with 13 bases between. Per the germline V gene, CDR1 is SGHAT and CDR2 is FQNNGV. This CDR3 spans 13 amino acids. This CDR3 reads CASSPQGFSEAFF. In nucleotides, the CDR3 is TGTGCCAGCAGCCCTCAGGGGTTCTCTGAAGCTTTCTTT.

This clonotype was found once. A junction boundary mismatches the germline segment, possibly from a read error. The chain employs TRBV11-2 and TRBJ2-5; D unclear. Germline loops: CDR1 SGHAT, CDR2 FQNNGV. The CDR3 consists of 13 residues. The CDR3 DNA is TGTGCCAGCAGATTAGTTCGCTCGGAGACCCAGTACTTC. This codes for CASRLVRSETQYF.

This clonotype was found a few times. The J gene is TRBJ2-2, the V gene TRBV11-3; 9 bases are a match to TRBD1. There are 16 residues in the CDR3. Losses at the gene ends were 4 bases for V and 2 bases for J; bases not matched to a gene: 5. The germline CDR1 and CDR2 sequences are SGHNT and YENEEA. CDR3 loop: CASSYTQGANTGELFF. The CDR3 DNA reads as TGTGCCAGCAGCTACACACAGGGGGCTAACACCGGGGAGCTGTTTTTT. Together with reference TRBV11-3 and TRBJ2-2, the CDR3 gives the full variable domain: EAGVVQSPRYKIIEKKQPVAFWCNPISGHNTLYWYLQNLGQGPELLIRYENEEAVDDSQLPKDRFSAERLKGVDSTLKIQPAELGDSAVYLCASSYTQGANTGELFFGEGSRLTVL.

Details on this clonotype: A much more abundant neighbour one base away suggests this may be a read error. This chain connects TRBV20-1 to TRBJ1-3; 7 bases align to TRBD1. J lost 3 bases, V lost 6 bases, and 14 bases had no gene match. The CDR3 sequence is 16 residues long. Per germline, CDR1 DFQATT and CDR2 SNEGSKA (reference sequence). Here the CDR3 reads CSASDRATGYGNTIYF. The DNA for the CDR3 is TGCAGTGCCTCTGACAGGGCGACCGGTTATGGAAACACCATATATTTT.